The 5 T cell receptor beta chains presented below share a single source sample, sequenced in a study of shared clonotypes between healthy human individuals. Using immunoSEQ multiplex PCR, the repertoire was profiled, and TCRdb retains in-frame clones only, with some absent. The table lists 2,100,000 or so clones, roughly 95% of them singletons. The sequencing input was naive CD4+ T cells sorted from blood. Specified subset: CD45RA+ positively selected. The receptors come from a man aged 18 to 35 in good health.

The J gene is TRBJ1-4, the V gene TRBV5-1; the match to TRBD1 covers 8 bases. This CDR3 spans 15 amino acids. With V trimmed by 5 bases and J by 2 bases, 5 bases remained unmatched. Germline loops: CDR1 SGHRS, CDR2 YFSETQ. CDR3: CASRLQGATNEKLFF. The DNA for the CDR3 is TGCGCCAGCAGGCTCCAGGGGGCGACTAATGAAAAACTGTTTTTT.

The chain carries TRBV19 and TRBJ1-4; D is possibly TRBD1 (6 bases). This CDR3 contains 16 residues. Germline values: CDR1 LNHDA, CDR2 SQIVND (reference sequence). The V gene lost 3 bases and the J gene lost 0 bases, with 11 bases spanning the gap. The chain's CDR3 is CASSIGRGTTNEKLFF. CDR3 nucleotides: TGTGCCAGTAGTATTGGCAGGGGCACAACTAATGAAAAACTGTTTTTT.

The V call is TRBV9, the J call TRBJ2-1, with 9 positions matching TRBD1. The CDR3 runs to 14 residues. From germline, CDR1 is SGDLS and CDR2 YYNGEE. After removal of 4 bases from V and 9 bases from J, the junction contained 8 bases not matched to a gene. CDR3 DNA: TGTGCCAGCAGCTTCCGGACAGGGGAGGTTGAGCAGTTCTTC. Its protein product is CASSFRTGEVEQFF.

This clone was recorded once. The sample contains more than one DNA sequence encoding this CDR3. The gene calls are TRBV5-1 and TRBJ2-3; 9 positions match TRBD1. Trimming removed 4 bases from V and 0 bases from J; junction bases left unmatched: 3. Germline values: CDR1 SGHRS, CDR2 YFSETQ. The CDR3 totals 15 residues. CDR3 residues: CASSGTGGSTDTQYF. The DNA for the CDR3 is TGCGCCAGCAGCGGAACAGGGGGCAGCACAGATACGCAGTATTTT.

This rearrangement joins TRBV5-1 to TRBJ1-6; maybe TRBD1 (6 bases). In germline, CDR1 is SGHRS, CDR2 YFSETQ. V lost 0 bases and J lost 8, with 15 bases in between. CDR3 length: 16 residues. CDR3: CASSLEGGAIHSPLHF. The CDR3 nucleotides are TGCGCCAGCAGCTTGGAAGGGGGTGCGATACATTCACCCCTCCACTTT.